Below are 22 T cell receptor beta chains sequenced from a single sample in a study of shared clonotypes between healthy human individuals (dated by TCRdb to the early 2020s). Receptor amplification or capture employed the immunoSEQ multiplex PCR assay. Drawn from immuneACCESS, this table holds only the in-frame rearrangements with V and J called that TCRdb kept. Clones are partly lost; checked studies trace under half to an unresolved V gene and leave the rest unexplained. The sample profile shows some 2.3 million clones; approximately 93% of them were found once. The top ten clonotypes cover about 0.39% of the sample. Sequencing input: naive CD4+ T cells from PBMCs. The cell subset or site label here, explained by the study, means: CD45RA+ positively selected. Receptor source: a man between 18 and 35 years old in good health. Some clones in this sample may be carry-over from other donors' samples.

This clone was detected once. The rearrangement joins TRBV4-2 to TRBJ2-7; TRBD2 agrees at 12 bases. CDR3 length equals 16 residues. Germline lookup yields CDR1 LGHNA and CDR2 YNFKEQ. V trimming: 0 bases; J trimming: 5 bases; junction bases outside the gene matches: 5. In DNA, the CDR3 is TGTGCCAGCAGCCAAGAGAGGCGACTAGCGGGAGACGAGCAGTACTTC. As protein: CASSQERRLAGDEQYF.

This chain connects TRBV5-4 to TRBJ1-1; D is unresolved. The V gene's germline CDR1 is SGHNT and CDR2 YYREEE (reference sequence). The CDR3 is 13 residues long. Trimming left V 4 bases short and J 10 bases short, with 17 bases between. CDR3 amino acids: CASSIHEGLGAFF. CDR3 coding DNA: TGTGCCAGCAGCATACATGAGGGCTTAGGAGCTTTCTTT.

With regard to this clone: Other DNA variants within this sample encode the same CDR3. The chain uses TRBV28 and TRBJ2-1; D call uncertain. The V and J ends lost 3 bases and 0 bases respectively, with 6 bases between them. CDR1 and CDR2 from the germline V gene are MDHEN and SYDVKM. The CDR3 spans 14 residues. The CDR3 nucleotides read TGTGCCAGCAGTTTGCGAAGCTCCTACAATGAGCAGTTCTTC. Protein: CASSLRSSYNEQFF.

The rearrangement links TRBV2 to TRBJ2-5; a weak D match, TRBD2 (6 bases). The CDR3 extends over 13 amino acids. Looked up from germline, CDR1 is SNHLY and CDR2 is FYNNEI. V lost 2 bases, J lost 5 bases, and 9 bases lay in between. Here the CDR3 DNA reads TGTGCCAGCAGTGAACGGGAGTGGGAGACCCAGTACTTC. Translating it yields CASSEREWETQYF.

J is TRBJ1-4 and V is TRBV6-5, with 7 bases aligning to TRBD1. The CDR3 extends over 14 amino acids. With V trimmed by 6 bases and J by 8 bases, 9 bases remained unmatched. Germline-derived CDR1 and CDR2 are MNHEY and SVGAGI. The CDR3 DNA reads TGTGCCAGCAGAAAAGGGGGCGCGGACGAAAAACTGTTTTTT. Translation gives CASRKGGADEKLFF.

The V and J genes are TRBV7-2 and TRBJ2-2; 7 nucleotides match TRBD1. The J segment lost 4 bases and the V segment lost 3 bases, leaving 8 bases of the junction unmatched. The CDR3 has 16 residues. Germline assignment: CDR1 SGHTA and CDR2 FQGNSA. The CDR3 DNA is TGTGCCAGCAGCTTGGGACAGTCCCCGATCACCGGGGAGCTGTTTTTT. This encodes CASSLGQSPITGELFF.

Only one count was recorded for this clone. The V call is TRBV2, the J call TRBJ2-7; D is unresolved. The CDR3 consists of 14 residues. V was cut by 6 bases and J by 2 bases, with 14 bases left in between. Germline V CDR1 and CDR2: SNHLY, FYNNEI. The CDR3: CASSPPSEPYEQYF. The CDR3 DNA reads TGTGCCAGCAGCCCCCCCTCGGAACCCTACGAGCAGTACTTC.

This chain connects TRBV2 to TRBJ2-5; D gene ambiguous. Germline V gives CDR1 SNHLY, CDR2 FYNNEI. Trimming took 5 bases from V and 5 from J, leaving 15 bases between them. CDR3 length equals 14 residues. The CDR3 nucleotides are TGTGCCAGCAGTACAACCCCCTCTCCGGAGACCCAGTACTTC. Residues: CASSTTPSPETQYF. The full variable domain, its missing parts supplied by reference TRBV2 and TRBJ2-5, is EPEVTQTPSHQVTQMGQEVILRCVPISNHLYFYWYRQILGQKVEFLVSFYNNEISEKSEIFDDQFSVERPDGSNFTLKIRSTKLEDSAMYFCASSTTPSPETQYFGPGTRLLVL.

The chain uses TRBV19 and TRBJ2-7; D is unresolved. The CDR3 has 15 residues. V lost 10 bases and J lost 7, with 26 bases in between. Looked up from germline, CDR1 is LNHDA and CDR2 is SQIVND (reference sequence). CDR3 protein: CATKRTDGAHLEQYF. In DNA, the CDR3 is TGTGCCACCAAACGGACGGACGGAGCCCACCTGGAGCAGTACTTC.

The chain joins TRBV19 to TRBJ1-2, with 9 positions matching TRBD1. The V and J ends lost 9 bases and 8 bases, in that order; junction bases with no gene match: 10. The germline V gene has CDR1 LNHDA and CDR2 SQIVND (reference sequence). The CDR3 totals 13 residues. As DNA, the CDR3 is TGTGCCAGCAATCTACAGGGGGCGTCGGGCTACACCTTC. Amino acids: CASNLQGASGYTF.

The chain joins TRBV25-1 to TRBJ2-5; 15 bases are a match to TRBD2. Losses at the gene ends were 8 bases for V and 5 bases for J; bases not matched to a gene: 6. The germline CDR1 and CDR2 sequences are MGHDK and SYGVNS. The length of the CDR3 is 15 residues. The CDR3 bases are TGTGCCAGCCGAGGGACTAGCGGGAGGAACGAGACCCAGTACTTC. Its protein product is CASRGTSGRNETQYF.

V usage is TRBV11-2 and J usage is TRBJ2-7, with 10 positions matching TRBD1. The CDR3 sequence is 15 residues long. Germline trimming cut 5 bases from V and 3 bases from J; bases unmatched to any gene: 7. In germline, CDR1 is SGHAT, CDR2 FQNNGV. DNA for the CDR3: TGTGCCAGCAGCCTACTCCGGGACAGGGGCTACGAGCAGTACTTC. This translates into CASSLLRDRGYEQYF.

As regards this clone: Additional DNA sequences in this sample encode the identical CDR3. The chain has TRBV6-5 and TRBJ2-5, with TRBD2 as a possible D gene (5 bases). Germline V gene data show CDR1 as MNHEY and CDR2 as SVGAGI. Trimming stripped 2 bases from V and 5 bases from J, with 12 bases between. The CDR3 contains 14 residues. The CDR3 coding sequence is TGTGCCAGCAGTTACGGCCGGGGAGCTGAGACCCAGTACTTC. Protein: CASSYGRGAETQYF.

V is TRBV7-3 and J is TRBJ2-1, with 9 nucleotides matching TRBD2. Germline-derived CDR1 and CDR2 are SGHTA and FQGTGA. The trim removed 4 bases at V and 6 bases at J, leaving 4 bases unmatched. The CDR3 totals 14 residues. The DNA of the CDR3 is TGTGCCAGCAGCTATAGCGGGAGTGCCAATGAGCAGTTCTTC. This encodes CASSYSGSANEQFF. Full variable domain (outside the CDR3, taken from reference TRBV7-3 and TRBJ2-1): GAGVSQTPSNKVTEKGKYVELRCDPISGHTALYWYRQSLGQGPEFLIYFQGTGAADDSGLPNDRFFAVRPEGSVSTLKIQRTERGDSAVYLCASSYSGSANEQFFGPGTRLTVL.

This clone was recorded a few times. Other DNA sequences in the same sample also yield this CDR3. This chain links TRBV7-3 with TRBJ1-1, with D unclear. V lost 5 bases, J lost 2 bases, and 9 bases lay in between. The CDR3 runs 13 residues. Germline V gene sequence: CDR1 SGHTA, CDR2 FQGTGA. Here the CDR3 DNA reads TGTGCCAGCAGCCAAGGCGGTAACACTGAAGCTTTCTTT. This translates into CASSQGGNTEAFF.

The rearrangement links TRBV5-1 to TRBJ2-3; the D is unclear. Germline CDR1 is SGHRS and CDR2 is YFSETQ. This CDR3 has 15 residues. V dropped 1 base and J dropped 4 bases, with 13 bases sitting between them. For the CDR3, the DNA is TGCGCCAGCAGCTTGCGCGGCGTCCTCGCAGATACGCAGTATTTT. Its translation: CASSLRGVLADTQYF.

This chain joins TRBV28 and TRBJ2-7; perhaps TRBD1 as D (6 bases). CDR1 and CDR2 from the germline V gene are MDHEN and SYDVKM. Trimming took off 6 bases at V and 0 bases at J, with 15 bases between the two ends. The CDR3 consists of 15 residues. CDR3 sequence: CASSPGDLSSYEQYF. The CDR3 DNA reads TGTGCCAGCAGCCCAGGGGACCTGAGCTCCTACGAGCAGTACTTC.

The chain carries TRBV28 and TRBJ2-1; a weak D match, TRBD1 (6 bases). Trimming left V 6 bases short and J 2 bases short, with 11 bases between. The V gene's germline CDR1 is MDHEN and CDR2 SYDVKM. The CDR3 has 14 residues. The CDR3 protein is CASRRQVPYNEQFF. The CDR3 nucleotides are TGTGCCAGCAGGAGACAGGTACCCTACAATGAGCAGTTCTTC.

A word on this clone: The sample has other DNA sequences that encode this CDR3 too. V is TRBV4-1 and J is TRBJ2-5; D remains unclear. Germline V gives CDR1 MGHRA, CDR2 YSYEKL. Deletions cut 1 base from V and 5 bases from J, with 8 bases between. The CDR3 length is 13 residues. Here the CDR3 reads CASSQVLTETQYF. CDR3 nucleotides: TGCGCCAGCAGCCAAGTTCTGACCGAGACCCAGTACTTC.

With regard to this clone: Other nucleotide sequences in the sample specify the same CDR3. Written as DNA, the CDR3 is TGTGCCAGCTCACCGCTAGCGGGGGCCTACGAGCAGTACTTC. It translates to CASSPLAGAYEQYF. The chain joins TRBV18 to TRBJ2-7; TRBD2 aligns across 10 bases. Germline V gives CDR1 KGHSH, CDR2 LQKENI. CDR3 length: 14 amino acids. With V trimmed by 3 bases and J by 2 bases, 1 base remained unmatched. The whole variable domain, remainder taken from reference TRBV18 and TRBJ2-7, is NAGVMQNPRHLVRRRGQEARLRCSPMKGHSHVYWYRQLPEEGLKFMVYLQKENIIDESGMPKERFSAEFPKEGPSILRIQQVVRGDSAAYFCASSPLAGAYEQYFGPGTRLTVT.

V gene TRBV5-1 combines with J gene TRBJ2-5; TRBD2 agrees at 14 bases. After removal of 0 bases from V and 5 bases from J, the junction contained 12 bases not matched to a gene. This CDR3 spans 19 amino acids. Germline-derived CDR1 and CDR2 are SGHRS and YFSETQ. This CDR3 is CASSLGFPGLAGVQETQYF. CDR3 nucleotides: TGCGCCAGCAGCTTGGGATTTCCGGGACTAGCGGGAGTCCAGGAGACCCAGTACTTC.

The V gene is TRBV7-9, the J gene TRBJ2-7; D is ambiguous. The germline gives CDR1 SEHNR, CDR2 FQNEAQ (reference sequence). V dropped 5 bases and J dropped 6 bases, with 17 bases sitting between them. This CDR3 comprises 14 residues. DNA for the CDR3: TGTGCCAGCAGCAACCCGACCTTAGCCCCCGAGCAGTACTTC. It codes for CASSNPTLAPEQYF.